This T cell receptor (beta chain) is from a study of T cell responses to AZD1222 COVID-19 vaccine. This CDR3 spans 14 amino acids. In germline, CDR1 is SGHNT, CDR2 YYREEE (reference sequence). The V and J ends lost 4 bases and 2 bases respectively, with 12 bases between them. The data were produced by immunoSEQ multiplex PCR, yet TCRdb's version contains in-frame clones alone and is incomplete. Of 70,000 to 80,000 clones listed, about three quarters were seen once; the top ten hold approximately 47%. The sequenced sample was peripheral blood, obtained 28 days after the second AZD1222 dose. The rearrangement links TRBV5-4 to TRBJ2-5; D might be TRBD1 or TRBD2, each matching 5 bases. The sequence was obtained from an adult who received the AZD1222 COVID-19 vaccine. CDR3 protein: CASSGDGAQETQYF. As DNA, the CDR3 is TGTGCCAGCAGCGGTGACGGGGCTCAAGAGACCCAGTACTTC.